These 5 T cell receptor beta chains originate from one sample sequenced in a study of cytomegalovirus exposure and HLA in healthy donors. Researchers ran the PCR with 60 Vbeta and 13 Jbeta primers. Sequencing was performed with immunoSEQ multiplex PCR; in TCRdb, only in-frame clones are kept and a portion is missing. Found here are some 180,000 clones, roughly 80% of them singletons; the top ten hold over 1.5%. The specimen was PBMCs. All receptors derive from a middle-aged man in good health and CMV-seronegative.

The chain recombines TRBV5-4 with TRBJ2-1; a weak D match, TRBD1 (6 bases). The germline V and J ends were trimmed by 4 bases and 4 bases, with 15 bases remaining between them. The CDR3 totals 15 residues. Looked up from germline, CDR1 is SGHNT and CDR2 is YYREEE (reference sequence). CDR3 nucleotide sequence: TGTGCCAGCAGCCCGACAGGAACTGGATACAATGAGCAGTTCTTC. This sequence encodes CASSPTGTGYNEQFF.

The genes are TRBV5-1 and TRBJ1-3; D unclear. The CDR3 covers 13 residues. The V and J ends lost 8 bases and 4 bases respectively, with 13 bases between them. Germline lookup yields CDR1 SGHRS and CDR2 YFSETQ. CDR3 sequence reads: CASQDGGGNTIYF. DNA of the CDR3: TGCGCCAGTCAGGACGGAGGAGGAAACACCATATATTTT. The full variable domain, its missing parts supplied by reference TRBV5-1 and TRBJ1-3, is KAGVTQTPRYLIKTRGQQVTLSCSPISGHRSVSWYQQTPGQGLQFLFEYFSETQRNKGNFPGRFSGRQFSNSRSEMNVSTLELGDSALYLCASQDGGGNTIYFGEGSWLTVV.

The V call is TRBV6-1, the J call TRBJ2-5; possible D gene TRBD1, 6 bases. The J call may be wrong; the DNA end is better matched by TRBJ2-7. The CDR3 consists of 14 residues. The germline V gene has CDR1 MNHNS and CDR2 SASEGT. The CDR3: CASSLDRNSYEQYF. CDR3 DNA: TGTGCCAGCAGCCTTGACAGGAACTCCTACGAGCAGTACTTC.

This clone was picked up one time. The chain joins TRBV11-3 to TRBJ2-7; 7 bases are shared with TRBD1. The trim removed 5 bases at V and 5 bases at J, leaving 6 bases unmatched. CDR3 length equals 13 residues. Looked up from germline, CDR1 is SGHNT and CDR2 is YENEEA. CDR3 sequence reads: CASSTGTVHEQYF. The CDR3 DNA follows: TGTGCCAGCAGCACCGGGACAGTCCACGAGCAGTACTTC.

This clone was seen once. The V gene is TRBV7-8, the J gene TRBJ2-3; D is possibly TRBD2 (5 bases). Trimming removed 7 bases at V and 6 bases at J, with 17 bases between. The germline gives CDR1 SGHVS, CDR2 FQNEAQ. The CDR3 has 14 amino acids. This CDR3 is CASKLEPSGDTQYF. As DNA, the CDR3 is TGTGCCAGCAAGCTTGAACCGTCGGGGGATACGCAGTATTTT. The whole variable domain, filled in from reference TRBV7-8 and TRBJ2-3, reads GAGVSQSPRYKVAKRGQDVALRCDPISGHVSLFWYQQALGQGPEFLTYFQNEAQLDKSGLPSDRFFAERPEGSVSTLKIQRTQQEDSAVYLCASKLEPSGDTQYFGPGTRLTVL.